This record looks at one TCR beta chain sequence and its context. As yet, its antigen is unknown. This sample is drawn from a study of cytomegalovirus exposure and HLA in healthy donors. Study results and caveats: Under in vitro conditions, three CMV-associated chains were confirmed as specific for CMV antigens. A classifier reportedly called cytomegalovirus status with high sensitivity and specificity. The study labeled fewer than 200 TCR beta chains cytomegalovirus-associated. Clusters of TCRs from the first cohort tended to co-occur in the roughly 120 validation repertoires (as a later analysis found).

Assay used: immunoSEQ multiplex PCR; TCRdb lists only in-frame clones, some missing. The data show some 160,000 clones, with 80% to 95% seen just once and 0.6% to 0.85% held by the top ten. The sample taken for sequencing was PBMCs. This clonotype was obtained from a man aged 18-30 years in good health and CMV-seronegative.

The chain's CDR3 is CSVTSSSYEQYF. Here the CDR3 DNA reads TGCAGCGTAACTAGCAGCTCCTACGAGCAGTACTTC. This chain connects TRBV29-1 to TRBJ2-7; D perhaps matches TRBD2 (6 bases). Per the germline V gene, CDR1 is SQVTM and CDR2 is ANQGSEA. V shed 6 bases and J shed 0 bases, with 9 bases lying between them. CDR3 length: 12 amino acids.